This T cell receptor (beta chain) was documented in a study of shared clonotypes between healthy human individuals. At the level of the study: CD4 naive and memory got three plates each, CD8 naive two, CD8 memory one. Findings and caveats of the study: Few donors restricted represented genetic and exposure-history diversity.

This CDR3 contains 16 residues. Germline V gene data show CDR1 as SGHAT and CDR2 as FQNNGV. Trimming took 5 bases from V and 3 from J, leaving 17 bases between them. In regard to this clone: Antigen: not known.

Original processing notes: ImmunoSEQ output lacked quality scores and full-length reads, limiting matched filtering. The assay was immunoSEQ multiplex PCR, and TCRdb's table has in-frame clones only and misses some. V, J and clone size were drawn from that table, and D and trimming were deduced from the DNA. This table holds nearly 1,000,000 clones, 70% to 85% found once. Sequenced input: memory CD4+ T cells sorted from blood. Subset: CD45RA-negative fraction. This TCR came from a man aged 18 to 29 in good health. The rearrangement links TRBV11-2 to TRBJ2-1, with D possibly matching TRBD2 (5 bases). The CDR3 here is CASSPERFSLYNEQFF. In DNA form, the CDR3 reads TGTGCCAGCAGCCCTGAGCGGTTCTCGCTCTACAATGAGCAGTTCTTC.